This T cell receptor (beta chain) was recorded in a study of T-cell memory formation after mild COVID-19 (dated by TCRdb to 2020 to 2022). Notes on the research overall: Most TCR sequence clusters were specific to one of the two donors. T-cell clones expanding and contracting after mild COVID-19 in a couple of donors were tracked by longitudinal TCRalpha and TCRbeta repertoire sequencing. Two young, previously healthy adult volunteers, one female and one male, were included in the cohort.

CDR1 and CDR2, per the germline V gene (reference sequence), are SEHNR and FQNEAQ. Inclusive of the bounding cysteine and phenylalanine, the CDR3 is 15 residues long. Left in the record is the CDR3 DNA by itself, 45 bases read in frame from the first base. V sheds 5 bases and J sheds 4 bases, leaving 16 bases between their ends. Sequencing used an Illumina NovaSeq 6000. Using 5'RACE with constant-segment primers, TCRalpha and TCRbeta cDNA libraries were constructed, with sample barcodes and unique molecular identifiers added in the process. Trizol reagent was used to extract RNA from every sample. Library amplification was performed in two PCR steps, and a second sample barcode and Illumina TruSeq adapters were introduced in the second step. Sequencing of libraries was performed on an Illumina NovaSeq with 2 x 150 bp paired-end reads. The study's processing was this. With migec v1.2.7, reads were demultiplexed and then collapsed into UMI-guided consensus sequences. Using mixcr v2.1.11, UMI consensuses were aligned to TRA and TRB V and J templates and then assembled into clonotypes. A clonotype was counted as expanded or contracted only if both edgeR and NoisET called the change significant, with noise models trained on biological replicates. edgeR calls used a false discovery rate-adjusted p below 0.01 and a log2 fold-change threshold of 1. PCA with hierarchical clustering of max-normalized trajectories of the 1000 most abundant clonotypes was used as exploratory dynamics analysis. Separately sequenced CD4+ and CD8+ repertoires were used to assign a CD4 or CD8 phenotype to each responding clone. The public reads were reprocessed in TCRdb via fastp at Q25 and MiXCR, keeping in-frame beta chains. For every CDR3 protein sequence, its rows merge into one entry that carries the most common genes and DNA. TCRdb's processing, not the authors', yielded these V and J calls. The sample has roughly 500,000 distinct CDR3 sequences on record, just over 20% of them singletons. The ten largest make up approximately 12% of the sample.

Summary of the overall study and its limitations: Whether the second-wave clones peaking on day 37 were SARS-CoV-2 specific was not confirmed. Some responding clones were detected in pre-infection memory, suggesting pre-existing cross-reactive memory T cells joined the SARS-CoV-2 response. Contracting CD4+ clones were found mainly in CM and EM memory subsets, while CD8+ clones were enriched in EMRA. Clones contracting from day 15 to 85 had balanced CD4/CD8 phenotypes, while a second wave expanding from day 15 to 37 was biased towards CD4+. The study included only two mild cases, and larger cohorts that include severe cases with pre-infection samples were judged to be necessary.

PBMCs were isolated by Ficoll-Paque density gradient centrifugation. The table lists this clonotype with a few counts. Its binding antigen is unknown. The input lacks base qualities; no much larger clone sits a single base away. The receptor was derived from an adult woman who had mild COVID-19 (a few samples of this study predate the infection). The sample titles of this study are shuffled in the database, so cell type and time point are left out; the donor was told from shared clones. Sequenced: PBMCs or a T cell subset sorted from them (not recorded which). This chain is built from TRBV7-9 and TRBJ2-3; possibly the D gene is TRBD1, per 5 matching bases. This receptor carries the CDR3 CASSLGRVVADTQYF. In nucleotides, the sequence is TGTGCCAGCAGCCTGGGGCGAGTCGTGGCAGATACGCAGTATTTT.